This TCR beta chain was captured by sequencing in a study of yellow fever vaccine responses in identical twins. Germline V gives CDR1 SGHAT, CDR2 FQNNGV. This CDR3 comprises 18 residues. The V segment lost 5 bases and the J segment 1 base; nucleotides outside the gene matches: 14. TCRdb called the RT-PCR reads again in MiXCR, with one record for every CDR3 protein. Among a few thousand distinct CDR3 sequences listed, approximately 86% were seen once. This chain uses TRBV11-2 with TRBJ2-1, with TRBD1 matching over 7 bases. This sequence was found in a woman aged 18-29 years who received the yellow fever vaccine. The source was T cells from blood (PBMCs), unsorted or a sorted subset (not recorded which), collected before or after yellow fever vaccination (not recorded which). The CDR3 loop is CASSGGQVFRNSYNEQFF. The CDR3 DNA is TGTGCCAGCAGCGGAGGACAGGTTTTCCGGAATTCCTACAATGAGCAGTTCTTC.